This T cell receptor beta chain was captured in a study of T cell repertoires in aging, cancer and after chemotherapy. About the study: Repeat sampling of healthy donors over several months to years showed clear clonal overlap.

The template was genomic DNA from peripheral blood, not RNA. Overall study findings and caveats: Healthy donors lost TCR diversity with age mainly through richness, cancer patients through richness and evenness.

Worth noting for this clonotype: The antigen is undetermined.

Rearranged V-D-J TRB sequences were amplified with a mixed TRB-A/B primer pool. TCRdb used MiXCR to reprocess the multiplex PCR reads, holding one entry per CDR3 protein. Here the sample spans 600 to 650 distinct CDR3 sequences, about 44% being singletons. Germline CDR1 is SGHTA and CDR2 is FQGNSA. V shed 6 bases, J shed 9 bases, and the junction held 9 bases outside the gene matches. CDR3 length: 13 amino acids. This clonotype originated in a human donor in good health. The chain is built from TRBV7-2 and TRBJ2-5, with 8 bases aligning to TRBD2. The source material was blood. The CDR3 nucleotides are TGTGCCAGCAGTTTCCTCCTCGGGGGGGCCCAGTACTTC. Its protein is CASSFLLGGAQYF. The whole variable domain, remainder taken from reference TRBV7-2 and TRBJ2-5, is GAGVSQSPSNKVTEKGKDVELRCDPISGHTALYWYRQSLGQGLEFLIYFQGNSAPDKSGLPSDRFSAERTGGSVSTLTIQRTQQEDSAVYLCASSFLLGGAQYFGPGTRLLVL.